Presented here are 6 T cell receptor beta chains from one specimen sequenced in a study of blood T cells in healthy people across ages. A second PCR of 7 to 11 cycles used a sample-barcoded 5' primer and a J-beta primer mix. TCRdb processed the 5' RACE reads anew with MiXCR; each CDR3 protein has one entry. This repertoire shows about 1.5 million distinct CDR3 sequences, approximately 42% found once; its top ten account for 4%. The source material was blood. The receptors were gathered from a woman in her late teens or twenties in good health.

The chain links TRBV7-3 to TRBJ2-1; TRBD2 matches at 9 bases. Trimming cost V 5 bases and J 9 bases; bases outside gene matches: 11. Looked up from germline, CDR1 is SGHTA and CDR2 is FQGTGA. The CDR3 is 15 amino acids. The CDR3, as DNA: TGTGCCAGCAGCCTTTCAATAGCGGGAGTGAGTGAGCAGTTCTTC. Residues: CASSLSIAGVSEQFF.

The chain combines TRBV6-1 with TRBJ2-7; TRBD1 might be the D (5 bases). CDR1 is MNHNS, CDR2 SASEGT, per germline. V was pared by 2 bases and J by 5 bases, with 7 bases between. This CDR3 region has 12 residues. This CDR3 is CASSESRDEQYF. The CDR3 nucleotides are TGTGCCAGCAGTGAAAGCAGGGACGAGCAGTACTTC.

V is TRBV5-5 and J is TRBJ1-6; possible D gene TRBD1, 5 bases. Germline V CDR1 and CDR2: SGHKS, YYEKEE (reference sequence). V lost 4 bases and J lost 4, with 12 bases in between. This CDR3 has 15 amino acids. This CDR3 reads CASSSGGVYNSPLHF. The CDR3 coding sequence is TGTGCCAGCAGCAGTGGGGGTGTGTATAATTCACCCCTCCACTTT.

V usage is TRBV29-1 and J usage is TRBJ2-1, with 10 positions matching TRBD2. There are 13 residues in the CDR3. The junction had 7 bases not matched to a gene; V was cut back by 4 bases and J by 10 bases. Germline V CDR1 and CDR2: SQVTM, ANQGSEA. CDR3 loop: CSVGLAGVGEQFF. For the CDR3, the DNA is TGCAGCGTTGGCCTAGCGGGAGTAGGCGAGCAGTTCTTC.

J is TRBJ1-2 and V is TRBV7-9; the D is unclear. CDR3 size: 16 residues. Germline CDR1 SEHNR, CDR2 FQNEAQ (reference sequence). Trimming removed 4 bases from V and 0 bases from J, with 15 bases in between. CDR3 amino acids: CASSSWTDEPNYGYTF. Here the CDR3 DNA reads TGTGCCAGCAGCTCATGGACGGACGAACCTAACTATGGCTACACCTTC.

This clonotype was counted many times. The chain recombines TRBV27 with TRBJ2-7; D possibly corresponds to TRBD2 (5 bases). This CDR3 has 11 amino acids. Germline loops: CDR1 MNHEY, CDR2 SMNVEV (reference sequence). The V end was cut by 10 bases, the J end by 5 bases, with 12 bases between. The chain's CDR3 is CAIGGLHEQYF. CDR3 DNA: TGTGCCATAGGAGGTCTCCACGAGCAGTACTTC.